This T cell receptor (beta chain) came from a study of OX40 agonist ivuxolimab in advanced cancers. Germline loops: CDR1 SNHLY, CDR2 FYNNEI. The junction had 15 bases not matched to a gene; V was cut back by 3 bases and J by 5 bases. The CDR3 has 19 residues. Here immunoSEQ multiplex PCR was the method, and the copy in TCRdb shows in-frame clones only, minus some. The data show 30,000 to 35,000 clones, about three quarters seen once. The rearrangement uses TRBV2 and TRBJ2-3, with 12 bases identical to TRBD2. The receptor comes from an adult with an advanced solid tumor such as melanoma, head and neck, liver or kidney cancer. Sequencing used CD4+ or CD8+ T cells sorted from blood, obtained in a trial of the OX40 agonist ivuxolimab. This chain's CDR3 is CASSEAVRPSGGAGDTQYF. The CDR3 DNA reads TGTGCCAGCAGTGAGGCCGTCCGTCCTAGCGGGGGGGCGGGAGATACGCAGTATTTT.